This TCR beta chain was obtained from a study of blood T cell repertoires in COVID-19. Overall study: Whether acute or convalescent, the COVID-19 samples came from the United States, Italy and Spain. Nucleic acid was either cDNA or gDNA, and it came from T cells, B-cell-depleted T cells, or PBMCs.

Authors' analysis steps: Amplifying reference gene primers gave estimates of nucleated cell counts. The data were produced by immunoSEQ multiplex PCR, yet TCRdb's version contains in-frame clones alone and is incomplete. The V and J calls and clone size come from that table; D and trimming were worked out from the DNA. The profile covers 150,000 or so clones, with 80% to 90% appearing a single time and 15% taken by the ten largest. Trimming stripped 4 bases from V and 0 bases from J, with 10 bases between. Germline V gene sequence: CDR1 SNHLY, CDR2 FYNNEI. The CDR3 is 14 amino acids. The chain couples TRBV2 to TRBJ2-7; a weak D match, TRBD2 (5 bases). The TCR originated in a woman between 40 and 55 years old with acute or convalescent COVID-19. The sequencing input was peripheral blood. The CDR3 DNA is TGTGCCAGCAGTGTTTCTAGCCTCTCCTACGAGCAGTACTTC. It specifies CASSVSSLSYEQYF.